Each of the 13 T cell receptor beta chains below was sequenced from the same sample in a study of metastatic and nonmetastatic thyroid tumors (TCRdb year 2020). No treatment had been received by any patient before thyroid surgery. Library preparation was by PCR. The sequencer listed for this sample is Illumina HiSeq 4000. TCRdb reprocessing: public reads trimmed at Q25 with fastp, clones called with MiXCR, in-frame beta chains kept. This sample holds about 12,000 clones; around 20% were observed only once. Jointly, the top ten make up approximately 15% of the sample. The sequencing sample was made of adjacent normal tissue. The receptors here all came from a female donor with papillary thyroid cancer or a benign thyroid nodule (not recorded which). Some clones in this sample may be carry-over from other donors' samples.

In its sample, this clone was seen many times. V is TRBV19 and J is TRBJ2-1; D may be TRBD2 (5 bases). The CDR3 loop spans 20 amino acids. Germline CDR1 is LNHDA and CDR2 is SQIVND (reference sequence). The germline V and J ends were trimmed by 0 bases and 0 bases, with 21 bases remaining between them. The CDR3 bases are TGTGCCAGTAGTATAGATTTCTGGGCCAGCGGACCAATCTCCTACAATGAGCAGTTCTTC. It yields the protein CASSIDFWASGPISYNEQFF. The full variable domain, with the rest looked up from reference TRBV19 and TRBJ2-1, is DGGITQSPKYLFRKEGQNVTLSCEQNLNHDAMYWYRQDPGQGLRLIYYSQIVNDFQKGDIAEGYSVSREKKESFPLTVTSAQKNPTAFYLCASSIDFWASGPISYNEQFFGPGTRLTVL.

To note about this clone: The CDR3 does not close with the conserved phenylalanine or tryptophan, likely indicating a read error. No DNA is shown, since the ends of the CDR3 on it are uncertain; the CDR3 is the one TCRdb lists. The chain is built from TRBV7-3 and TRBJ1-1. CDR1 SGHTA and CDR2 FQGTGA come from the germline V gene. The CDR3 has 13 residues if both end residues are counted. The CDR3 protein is CASSLTGSTESFL.

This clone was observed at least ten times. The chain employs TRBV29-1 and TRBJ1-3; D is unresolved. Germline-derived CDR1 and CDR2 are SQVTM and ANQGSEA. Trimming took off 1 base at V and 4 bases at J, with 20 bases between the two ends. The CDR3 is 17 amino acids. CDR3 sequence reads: CSVEAPFLGGLGNTIYF. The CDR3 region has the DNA TGCAGCGTTGAAGCCCCATTTTTAGGTGGGTTAGGAAACACCATATATTTT.

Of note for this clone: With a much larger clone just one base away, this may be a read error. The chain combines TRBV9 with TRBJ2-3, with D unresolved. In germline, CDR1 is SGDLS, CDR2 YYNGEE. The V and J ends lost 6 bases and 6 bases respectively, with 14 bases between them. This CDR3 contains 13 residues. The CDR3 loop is CASIAPGGDTQYF. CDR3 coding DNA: TGTGCCAGCATCGCTCCAGGTGGGGATACGCAGTATTTT.

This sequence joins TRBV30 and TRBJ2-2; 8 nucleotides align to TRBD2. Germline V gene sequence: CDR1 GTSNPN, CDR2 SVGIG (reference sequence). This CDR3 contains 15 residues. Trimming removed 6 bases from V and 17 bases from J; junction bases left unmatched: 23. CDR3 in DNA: TGTGCCTGTTCCCGGGAGGGGATGAACACCGGGGTGCTTTTTTTT. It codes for CACSREGMNTGVLFF.

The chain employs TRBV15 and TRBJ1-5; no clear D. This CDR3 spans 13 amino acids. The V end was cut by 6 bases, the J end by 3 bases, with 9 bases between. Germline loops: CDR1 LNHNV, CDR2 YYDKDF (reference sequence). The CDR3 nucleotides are TGTGCCACCAGTCACGGGTACAATCAGCCCCAGCATTTT. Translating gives CATSHGYNQPQHF.

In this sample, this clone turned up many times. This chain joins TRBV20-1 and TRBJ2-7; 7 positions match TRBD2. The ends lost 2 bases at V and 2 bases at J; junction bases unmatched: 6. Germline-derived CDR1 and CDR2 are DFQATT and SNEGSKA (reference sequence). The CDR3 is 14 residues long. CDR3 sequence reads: CSARKASGTYEQYF. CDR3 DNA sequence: TGCAGTGCTAGAAAGGCTAGCGGAACCTACGAGCAGTACTTC.

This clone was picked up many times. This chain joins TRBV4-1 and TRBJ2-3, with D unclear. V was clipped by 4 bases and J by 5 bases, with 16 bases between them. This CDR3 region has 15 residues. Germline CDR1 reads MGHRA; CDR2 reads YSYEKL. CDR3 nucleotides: TGCGCCAGCAGCCGCGACATGGGCTTGGGAGATACGCAGTATTTT. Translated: CASSRDMGLGDTQYF.

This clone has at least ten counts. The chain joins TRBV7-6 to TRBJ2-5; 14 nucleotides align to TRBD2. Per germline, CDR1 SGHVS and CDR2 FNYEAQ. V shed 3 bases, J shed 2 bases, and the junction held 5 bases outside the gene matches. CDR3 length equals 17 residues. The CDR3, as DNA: TGTGCCAGCAGCTTGGGACTAGCGGGGGCTTATCAAGAGACCCAGTACTTC. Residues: CASSLGLAGAYQETQYF.

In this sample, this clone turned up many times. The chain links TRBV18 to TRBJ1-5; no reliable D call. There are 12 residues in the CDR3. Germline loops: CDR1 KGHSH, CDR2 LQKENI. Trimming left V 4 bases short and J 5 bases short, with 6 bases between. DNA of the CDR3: TGTGCCAGCTCACTCAGCGATCAGCCCCAGCATTTT. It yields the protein CASSLSDQPQHF. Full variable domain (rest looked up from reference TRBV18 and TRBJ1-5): NAGVMQNPRHLVRRRGQEARLRCSPMKGHSHVYWYRQLPEEGLKFMVYLQKENIIDESGMPKERFSAEFPKEGPSILRIQQVVRGDSAAYFCASSLSDQPQHFGDGTRLSIL.

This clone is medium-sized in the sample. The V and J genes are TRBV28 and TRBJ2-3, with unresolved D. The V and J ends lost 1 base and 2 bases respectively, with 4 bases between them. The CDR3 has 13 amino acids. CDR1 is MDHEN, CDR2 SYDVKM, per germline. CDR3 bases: TGTGCCAGCAGTTTATTCCACACAGATACGCAGTATTTT. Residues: CASSLFHTDTQYF.

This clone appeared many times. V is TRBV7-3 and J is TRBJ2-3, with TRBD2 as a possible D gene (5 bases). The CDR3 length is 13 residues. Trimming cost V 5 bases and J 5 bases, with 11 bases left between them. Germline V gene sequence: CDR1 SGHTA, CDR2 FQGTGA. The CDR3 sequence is CASSEGLRDTQYF. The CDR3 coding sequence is TGTGCCAGCAGCGAGGGTCTGAGAGATACGCAGTATTTT.

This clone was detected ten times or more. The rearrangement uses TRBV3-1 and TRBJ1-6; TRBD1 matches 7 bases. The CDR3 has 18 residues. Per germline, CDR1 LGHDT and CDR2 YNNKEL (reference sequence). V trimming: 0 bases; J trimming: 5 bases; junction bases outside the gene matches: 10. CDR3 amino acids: CASSQDIPGRGDNSPLHF. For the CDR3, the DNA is TGTGCCAGCAGCCAAGATATTCCGGGCAGGGGGGATAATTCACCCCTCCACTTT.